Listed here are 17 T cell receptor beta chains from one sample, sequenced in a study of T cell clones after liver transplantation. The repertoire was sequenced with immunoSEQ multiplex PCR; TCRdb's copy has only in-frame clones and lacks some. The table lists more than 75,000 clones, roughly four fifths of them singletons, with 0.45% to 0.6% in the top ten. Material: CD4+ T cells from blood, obtained approximately 3.5 years after liver transplant. The source is a human patient who received a liver transplant. The T cells may partly be graft donor cells.

The rearrangement links TRBV27 to TRBJ1-5; D gene ambiguous. Trimming left V 7 bases short and J 4 bases short, with 20 bases between. The CDR3 runs 16 residues. Germline V gene lookup returns CDR1 MNHEY and CDR2 SMNVEV (reference sequence). CDR3 region: CASIGIRRYPNQPQHF. The CDR3 DNA reads TGTGCCAGCATAGGAATCAGAAGATATCCGAATCAGCCCCAGCATTTT.

This rearrangement joins TRBV28 to TRBJ1-1; 9 positions agree with TRBD1. The CDR3 consists of 16 residues. V gave up 5 bases and J gave up 1 base; unmatched junction bases: 8. Looked up from germline, CDR1 is MDHEN and CDR2 is SYDVKM. The CDR3 protein is CASSIQGAWRNTEAFF. CDR3 DNA: TGTGCCAGCAGTATACAGGGGGCGTGGAGGAACACTGAAGCTTTCTTT.

A few counts support this clone. J is TRBJ1-3 and V is TRBV6-5; no reliable D call. The V gene lost 6 bases and the J gene lost 8 bases, with 11 bases spanning the gap. Per the germline V gene, CDR1 is MNHEY and CDR2 is SVGAGI. The length of the CDR3 is 12 residues. CDR3 coding DNA: TGTGCCAGCAGGGGATATGGGGACACCATATATTTT. This codes for CASRGYGDTIYF.

The chain recombines TRBV7-3 with TRBJ2-2; D gene ambiguous. This CDR3 has 15 residues. Germline assignment: CDR1 SGHTA and CDR2 FQGTGA. V was cut by 2 bases and J by 0 bases, with 7 bases left in between. In nucleotides, the CDR3 is TGTGCCAGCAGCTTAGAATCCACGAACACCGGGGAGCTGTTTTTT. This translates into CASSLESTNTGELFF.

This chain joins TRBV7-9 and TRBJ1-1; D may be TRBD1 (5 bases). The CDR3 is 15 amino acids. Germline values: CDR1 SEHNR, CDR2 FQNEAQ (reference sequence). V lost 1 base and J 1 base, leaving 10 bases between the germline ends. The CDR3 region is CASSLVSGKNTEAFF. As DNA, the CDR3 is TGTGCCAGCAGCTTAGTATCAGGGAAGAACACTGAAGCTTTCTTT.

The rearrangement uses TRBV2 and TRBJ1-5, with D perhaps TRBD1 (6 bases). This CDR3 spans 14 amino acids. V dropped 6 bases and J dropped 4 bases, with 13 bases sitting between them. Germline V gene sequence: CDR1 SNHLY, CDR2 FYNNEI. CDR3 coding DNA: TGTGCCAGCAGGGAGGGGGAATCGAATCAGCCCCAGCATTTT. Residues: CASREGESNQPQHF. The variable domain in full, completed from reference TRBV2 and TRBJ1-5, reads EPEVTQTPSHQVTQMGQEVILRCVPISNHLYFYWYRQILGQKVEFLVSFYNNEISEKSEIFDDQFSVERPDGSNFTLKIRSTKLEDSAMYFCASREGESNQPQHFGDGTRLSIL.

This chain joins TRBV15 and TRBJ2-1; the match to TRBD2 covers 9 bases. Germline V gene lookup returns CDR1 LNHNV and CDR2 YYDKDF (reference sequence). The J segment lost 7 bases and the V segment lost 3 bases, leaving 10 bases of the junction unmatched. The CDR3 totals 16 residues. Here the CDR3 DNA reads TGTGCCACCAGCAGCATTGCAGCGGGAGGTCAGAATGAGCAGTTCTTC. Translated: CATSSIAAGGQNEQFF.

This clone appeared once. This chain joins TRBV18 and TRBJ2-7; 8 bases are a match to TRBD1. The CDR3 is 14 amino acids. Trimming removed 4 bases from V and 3 bases from J; junction bases left unmatched: 5. From germline, CDR1 is KGHSH and CDR2 LQKENI. The CDR3 sequence: CASSLGQAYYEQYF. DNA for the CDR3: TGTGCCAGCTCACTGGGACAGGCCTACTACGAGCAGTACTTC.

In nucleotides, the CDR3 is TGCGCCAGCAGCCACCGGGGACAGAGGAACACTGAAGCTTTCTTT. The encoded protein is CASSHRGQRNTEAFF. The rearrangement links TRBV4-1 to TRBJ1-1, with 7 nucleotides matching TRBD1. The CDR3 runs 15 residues. V trimming: 3 bases; J trimming: 1 base; junction bases outside the gene matches: 5. Germline values: CDR1 MGHRA, CDR2 YSYEKL.

The chain combines TRBV7-2 with TRBJ1-1; 7 bases are shared with TRBD1. Germline assignment: CDR1 SGHTA and CDR2 FQGNSA. Trimming removed 7 bases from V and 1 base from J; junction bases left unmatched: 9. The CDR3 is 15 amino acids. In DNA form, the CDR3 reads TGTGCCAGCAACTCCCCAGGGGGTGGGAACACTGAAGCTTTCTTT. Translation gives CASNSPGGGNTEAFF. The entire variable domain, with the rest obtained from reference TRBV7-2 and TRBJ1-1, is as follows: GAGVSQSPSNKVTEKGKDVELRCDPISGHTALYWYRQSLGQGLEFLIYFQGNSAPDKSGLPSDRFSAERTGGSVSTLTIQRTQQEDSAVYLCASNSPGGGNTEAFFGQGTRLTVV.

DNA of the CDR3: TGTGCCTGGAGCCAAGAAAACGGGCCCTACTACGAGCAGTACTTC. Translated, it gives CAWSQENGPYYEQYF. This sequence joins TRBV30 and TRBJ2-7; D not certain. There are 15 residues in the CDR3. Trimming cost V 3 bases and J 3 bases, with 18 bases left between them. CDR1 GTSNPN and CDR2 SVGIG come from the germline V gene (reference sequence).

This clone was seen just once. The chain is built from TRBV19 and TRBJ1-1; D remains unclear. The CDR3 totals 15 residues. Trimming removed 0 bases at V and 0 bases at J, with 8 bases between. The germline CDR1 and CDR2 sequences are LNHDA and SQIVND (reference sequence). The CDR3 spells CASSIDRVVNTEAFF. The CDR3, as DNA: TGTGCCAGTAGTATAGATCGGGTTGTGAACACTGAAGCTTTCTTT. Based on the CDR3 plus reference TRBV19 and TRBJ1-1, the full variable domain is DGGITQSPKYLFRKEGQNVTLSCEQNLNHDAMYWYRQDPGQGLRLIYYSQIVNDFQKGDIAEGYSVSREKKESFPLTVTSAQKNPTAFYLCASSIDRVVNTEAFFGQGTRLTVV.

CDR3 DNA: TGTGCCAGCAGCCCTCGCGGGAGCCCCTATGAGACCCAGTACTTC. Residues: CASSPRGSPYETQYF. The chain is built from TRBV9 and TRBJ2-5; 7 nucleotides line up with TRBD2. CDR1 and CDR2 (germline): SGDLS, YYNGEE. J was trimmed by 5 bases and V by 4 bases; bases with no gene match: 11. This CDR3 is 15 amino acids long.

The rearrangement uses TRBV7-2 and TRBJ2-7; 12 bases agree with TRBD2. Germline loops: CDR1 SGHTA, CDR2 FQGNSA. CDR3 length: 17 amino acids. J lost 0 bases, V lost 0 bases, and 3 bases had no gene match. The DNA for the CDR3 is TGTGCCAGCAGCTTAGCGGGGACTAGCGGGTTCTCCTACGAGCAGTACTTC. It yields the protein CASSLAGTSGFSYEQYF.

V and J are TRBV6-5 and TRBJ1-1; D uncertain. CDR3 size: 13 residues. Germline V gene lookup returns CDR1 MNHEY and CDR2 SVGAGI. Trimming cost V 5 bases and J 1 base, with 8 bases left between them. The CDR3 DNA sequence: TGTGCCAGCAGTCGATTGGGGAACACTGAAGCTTTCTTT. Translating gives CASSRLGNTEAFF.

This clone was picked up one time. The rearrangement uses TRBV5-6 and TRBJ2-7, with a possible D match to TRBD1 (6 bases). V was pared by 3 bases and J by 2 bases, with 15 bases between. The CDR3 is 15 amino acids. Germline assignment: CDR1 SGHDT and CDR2 YYEEEE. CDR3: CASSSRFRGAYEQYF. The CDR3 DNA reads TGTGCCAGCAGCTCGCGATTCAGGGGAGCCTACGAGCAGTACTTC.

This clone has a single count. The V call is TRBV27, the J call TRBJ1-2, with D possibly TRBD1 on 6 matching bases. Germline-derived CDR1 and CDR2 are MNHEY and SMNVEV (reference sequence). This CDR3 contains 12 residues. The V gene lost 8 bases and the J gene lost 9 bases, with 16 bases spanning the gap. The CDR3 loop is CASGYTGIRYTF. The CDR3 nucleotides are TGTGCCAGCGGATACACAGGGATCCGCTACACCTTC.